This is a list of T cell receptor beta chains from one sample in a study of graft-versus-host responses after intestinal transplantation. Using immunoSEQ multiplex PCR, the repertoire was profiled, and TCRdb retains in-frame clones only, with some absent. The sample consists of about 100,000 clones, approximately 88% of them appearing once. What these receptors recognize is not known. The sample here was unstimulated CD4+ T cells sorted from spleen or lymph node cells, taken before transplant. These receptor sequences come from a human donor who was the organ donor for an intestinal transplant. CDR3s include the opening cysteine and the closing phenylalanine or tryptophan. Each record gives: D gene, J gene, V gene, CDR3 length, clone size, CDR3 protein, CDR3 DNA. A D gene is named only where the DNA matches it firmly. Clone size is shown for a subset of rows, as once, few, many or a class of expanded clone.

D: TRBD1; J: TRBJ1-2; V: TRBV12-5; length: 15; size: -; CDR3: CASGPPGQGFYGYTF; DNA: TGTGCTAGTGGTCCGCCGGGACAGGGTTTCTATGGCTACACCTTC
D: -; J: TRBJ2-5; V: TRBV30; length: 12; size: -; CDR3: CAWSVVRAAQYF; DNA: TGTGCCTGGAGTGTAGTCAGGGCAGCCCAGTACTTC
D: TRBD1; J: TRBJ1-4; V: TRBV9; length: 14; size: -; CDR3: CASSVQGANEKLFF; DNA: TGTGCCAGCAGCGTACAGGGGGCGAACGAAAAACTGTTTTTT
D: -; J: TRBJ2-1; V: TRBV5-1; length: 15; size: few; CDR3: CASSWAGTDYNEQFF; DNA: TGCGCCAGCAGCTGGGCGGGGACGGACTACAATGAGCAGTTCTTC
D: TRBD1; J: TRBJ2-7; V: TRBV6-6; length: 12; size: -; CDR3: CASSRGPNEQYF; DNA: TGTGCCAGCAGTAGGGGGCCCAACGAGCAGTACTTC
D: -; J: TRBJ2-1; V: TRBV28; length: 13; size: once; CDR3: CASSQPDRVEQFF; DNA: TGTGCCAGCAGTCAGCCTGATAGAGTCGAGCAGTTCTTC
D: -; J: TRBJ1-1; V: TRBV10-3; length: 15; size: few; CDR3: CAIKGGGKMNTEAFF; DNA: TGTGCCATCAAAGGAGGGGGAAAGATGAACACTGAAGCTTTCTTT
D: TRBD1; J: TRBJ1-1; V: TRBV29-1; length: 14; size: -; CDR3: CSVGGQRLNTEAFF; DNA: TGCAGCGTTGGGGGACAGCGCTTGAACACTGAAGCTTTCTTT
D: -; J: TRBJ1-5; V: TRBV7-9; length: 14; size: -; CDR3: CASSFTGNNQPQHF; DNA: TGTGCCAGCAGTTTTACAGGGAATAATCAGCCCCAGCATTTT
D: TRBD2; J: TRBJ2-2; V: TRBV18; length: 16; size: few; CDR3: CASSRPGRARTGELFF; DNA: TGTGCCAGCTCACGCCCGGGGAGGGCCCGAACCGGGGAGCTGTTTTTT
D: TRBD1; J: TRBJ1-5; V: TRBV5-1; length: 13; size: -; CDR3: CASSMTGYQPQHF; DNA: TGCGCCAGCAGCATGACAGGGTATCAGCCCCAGCATTTT
D: -; J: TRBJ1-2; V: TRBV5-1; length: 13; size: -; CDR3: CASSLVGGYGYTF; DNA: TGCGCCAGCAGCTTGGTCGGGGGATATGGCTACACCTTC
D: -; J: TRBJ2-2; V: TRBV6-5; length: 13; size: -; CDR3: CASSTGNLGELFF; DNA: TGTGCCAGCAGTACAGGGAACTTAGGGGAGCTGTTTTTT
D: TRBD2; J: TRBJ2-5; V: TRBV27; length: 15; size: -; CDR3: CASSNGRGFRETQYF; DNA: TGTGCCAGCAGTAACGGGAGGGGTTTTCGGGAGACCCAGTACTTC
D: -; J: TRBJ1-5; V: TRBV6-1; length: 15; size: -; CDR3: CASSQSEGGIWPQHF; DNA: TGTGCCAGCAGCCAATCCGAGGGGGGCATATGGCCCCAGCATTTT
D: TRBD2; J: TRBJ2-3; V: TRBV11-1; length: 15; size: -; CDR3: CASSPSGGYTDTQYF; DNA: TGTGCCAGCAGCCCCTCCGGGGGGTACACAGATACGCAGTATTTT
D: -; J: TRBJ2-1; V: TRBV6-5; length: 14; size: once; CDR3: CASRGATRPNEQFF; DNA: TGTGCCAGCCGGGGGGCCACTCGCCCCAATGAGCAGTTCTTC
D: -; J: TRBJ2-5; V: TRBV14; length: 14; size: -; CDR3: CASSQGDPWATQYF; DNA: TGTGCCAGCAGCCAAGGGGACCCTTGGGCGACCCAGTACTTC
D: TRBD1; J: TRBJ2-1; V: TRBV11-3; length: 12; size: -; CDR3: CASSPRQGAVFF; DNA: TGTGCCAGCAGCCCACGACAGGGGGCGGTGTTCTTC
D: -; J: TRBJ2-7; V: TRBV15; length: 16; size: -; CDR3: CATSRVLGGAVYEQYF; DNA: TGTGCCACCAGCAGAGTATTGGGGGGGGCGGTCTACGAGCAGTACTTC
D: TRBD2; J: TRBJ2-1; V: TRBV5-4; length: 18; size: few; CDR3: CASSGGGASASSYNEQFF; DNA: TGTGCCAGCAGCGGGGGGGGTGCTAGCGCTAGCTCCTACAATGAGCAGTTCTTC
D: TRBD2; J: TRBJ2-3; V: TRBV12-5; length: 14; size: -; CDR3: CASGRTSEADTQYF; DNA: TGTGCTAGTGGTCGGACTAGCGAGGCAGATACGCAGTATTTT
D: TRBD1; J: TRBJ1-2; V: TRBV19; length: 14; size: -; CDR3: CASTDRVLLGGYTF; DNA: TGTGCCAGTACCGACAGGGTACTGTTGGGTGGCTACACCTTC
D: -; J: TRBJ1-3; V: TRBV10-3; length: 15; size: -; CDR3: CAISDGGGRGNTIYF; DNA: TGTGCCATCAGTGACGGCGGGGGCAGGGGAAACACCATATATTTT
D: TRBD1; J: TRBJ1-4; V: TRBV4-1; length: 15; size: -; CDR3: CASSLPGTAGEKLFF; DNA: TGCGCCAGCAGCCTCCCGGGGACAGCCGGTGAAAAACTGTTTTTT
D: -; J: TRBJ1-2; V: TRBV5-4; length: 15; size: -; CDR3: CASSSDGRGGEGYTF; DNA: TGTGCCAGCAGCTCCGATGGCAGAGGTGGGGAGGGCTACACCTTC
D: -; J: TRBJ2-3; V: TRBV9; length: 15; size: -; CDR3: CASSVGLNRDSTQYF; DNA: TGTGCCAGCAGCGTAGGCCTAAACCGGGACTCCACGCAGTATTTT
D: -; J: TRBJ1-4; V: TRBV7-2; length: 15; size: -; CDR3: CASSLGVVANEKLFF; DNA: TGTGCCAGCAGCTTAGGGGTCGTAGCTAATGAAAAACTGTTTTTT
D: -; J: TRBJ1-3; V: TRBV6-1; length: 14; size: -; CDR3: CASSESGVGNTIYF; DNA: TGTGCCAGCAGTGAGTCAGGGGTCGGAAACACCATATATTTT
D: TRBD1; J: TRBJ1-5; V: TRBV6-6; length: 15; size: few; CDR3: CASSYSTGGNQPQHF; DNA: TGTGCCAGCAGTTACTCGACAGGGGGCAATCAGCCCCAGCATTTT
D: -; J: TRBJ1-6; V: TRBV4-1; length: 14; size: -; CDR3: CASSDLPLYSPLHF; DNA: TGCGCCAGCAGCGATTTACCCTTGTATTCACCCCTCCACTTT